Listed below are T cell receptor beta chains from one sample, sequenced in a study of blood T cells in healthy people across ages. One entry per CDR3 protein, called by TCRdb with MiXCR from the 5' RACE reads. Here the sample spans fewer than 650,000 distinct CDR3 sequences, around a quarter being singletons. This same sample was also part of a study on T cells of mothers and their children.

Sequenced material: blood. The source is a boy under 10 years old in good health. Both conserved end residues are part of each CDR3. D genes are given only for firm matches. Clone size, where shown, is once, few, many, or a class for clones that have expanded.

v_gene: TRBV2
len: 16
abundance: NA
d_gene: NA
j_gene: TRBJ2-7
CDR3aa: CASMSTQGKSSYEQYF
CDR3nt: TGTGCCAGTATGTCCACTCAGGGGAAGAGCTCCTACGAGCAGTACTTC

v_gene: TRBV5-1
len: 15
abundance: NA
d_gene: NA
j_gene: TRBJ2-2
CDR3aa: CASSLAGTHSGELFF
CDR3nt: TGCGCCAGCAGCTTGGCCGGGACCCACTCCGGGGAGCTGTTTTTT

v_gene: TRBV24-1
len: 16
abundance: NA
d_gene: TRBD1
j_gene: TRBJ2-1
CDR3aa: CATSDFMGQGVDEQFF
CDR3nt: TGTGCCACCAGTGATTTTATGGGACAGGGGGTCGATGAGCAGTTCTTC

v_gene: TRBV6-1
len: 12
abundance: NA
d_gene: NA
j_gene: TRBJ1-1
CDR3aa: CASNPTGNEAFF
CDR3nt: TGTGCCAGCAACCCGACCGGGAACGAAGCTTTCTTT

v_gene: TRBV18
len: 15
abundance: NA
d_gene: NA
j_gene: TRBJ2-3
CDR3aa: CASSPTGQNTDTQYF
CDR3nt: TGTGCCAGCTCACCCACCGGACAGAACACAGATACGCAGTATTTT

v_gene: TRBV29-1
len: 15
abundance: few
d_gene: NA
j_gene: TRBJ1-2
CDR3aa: CSVEVSSTDLGGYTF
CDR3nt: TGCAGCGTTGAAGTCTCCTCCACCGACCTTGGGGGCTACACCTTC

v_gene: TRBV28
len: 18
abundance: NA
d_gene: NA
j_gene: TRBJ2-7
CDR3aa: CASSPGVWEQLSTYEQYF
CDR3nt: TGTGCCAGCAGTCCGGGGGTTTGGGAACAGCTAAGTACCTACGAGCAGTACTTC

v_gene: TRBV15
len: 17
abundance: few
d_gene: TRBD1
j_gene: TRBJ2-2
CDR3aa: CATSRDRGQGRPGELFF
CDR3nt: TGTGCCACCAGCAGAGATCGTGGACAGGGGAGGCCCGGGGAGCTGTTTTTT

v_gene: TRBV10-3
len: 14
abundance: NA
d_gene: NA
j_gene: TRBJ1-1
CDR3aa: CAIRQGTLNTEAFF
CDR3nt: TGTGCCATCAGGCAGGGGACCTTGAACACTGAAGCTTTCTTT

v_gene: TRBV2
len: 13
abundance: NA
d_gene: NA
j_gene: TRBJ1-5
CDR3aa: CASVWGRNQPQHF
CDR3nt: TGTGCCAGTGTGTGGGGGCGCAATCAGCCCCAGCATTTT

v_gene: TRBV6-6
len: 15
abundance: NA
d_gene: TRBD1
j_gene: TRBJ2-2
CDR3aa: CASSRAGQGVGELFF
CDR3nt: TGTGCCAGCAGTCGAGCGGGACAGGGGGTCGGGGAGCTGTTTTTT

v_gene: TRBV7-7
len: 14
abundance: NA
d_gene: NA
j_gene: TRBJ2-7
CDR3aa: CASSFRDSIYEQYF
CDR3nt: TGTGCCAGCAGCTTCCGGGACTCTATCTACGAGCAGTACTTC

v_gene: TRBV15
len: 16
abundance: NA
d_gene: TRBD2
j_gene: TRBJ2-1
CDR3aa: CATSRRGGLAGYEQFF
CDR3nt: TGTGCCACCAGCAGGCGTGGGGGACTAGCGGGATATGAGCAGTTCTTC

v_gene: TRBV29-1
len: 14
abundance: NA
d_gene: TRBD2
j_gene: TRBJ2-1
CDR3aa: CSVETSGTLYEQFF
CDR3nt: TGCAGCGTGGAAACTAGCGGGACTCTCTATGAGCAGTTCTTC

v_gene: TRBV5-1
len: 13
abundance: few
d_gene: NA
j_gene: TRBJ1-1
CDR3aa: CASKAGLNTEAFF
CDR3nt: TGCGCCAGCAAGGCAGGTTTGAACACTGAAGCTTTCTTT

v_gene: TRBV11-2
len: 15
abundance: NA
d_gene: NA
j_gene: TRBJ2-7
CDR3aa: CASSLAGTGNYEQYF
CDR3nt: TGTGCCAGCAGCTTAGCCGGGACGGGGAACTACGAGCAGTACTTC

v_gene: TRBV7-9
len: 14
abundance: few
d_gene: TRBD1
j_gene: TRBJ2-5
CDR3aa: CASSSNRGLETQYF
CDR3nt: TGTGCCAGCAGCTCGAACAGGGGGCTAGAGACCCAGTACTTC

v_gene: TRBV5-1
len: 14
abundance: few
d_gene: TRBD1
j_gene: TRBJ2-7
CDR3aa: CASSFAQGAFEQYF
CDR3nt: TGCGCCAGCAGCTTTGCACAGGGGGCCTTCGAGCAGTACTTC

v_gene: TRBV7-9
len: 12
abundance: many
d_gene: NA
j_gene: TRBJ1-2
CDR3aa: CASSLDSYGYTF
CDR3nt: TGTGCCAGCAGCTTAGACAGCTATGGCTACACCTTC

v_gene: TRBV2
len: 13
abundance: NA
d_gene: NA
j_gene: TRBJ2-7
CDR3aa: CASHPDLTYEQYF
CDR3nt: TGTGCCAGCCATCCGGACCTCACCTACGAGCAGTACTTC

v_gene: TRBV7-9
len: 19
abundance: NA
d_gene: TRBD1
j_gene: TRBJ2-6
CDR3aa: CASSFPLGTGHSGANVLTF
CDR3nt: TGTGCCAGCAGCTTCCCCTTGGGGACAGGGCACTCTGGGGCCAACGTCCTGACTTTC

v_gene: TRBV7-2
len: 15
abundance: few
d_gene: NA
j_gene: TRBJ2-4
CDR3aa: CASSWGISAKNIQYF
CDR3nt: TGTGCCAGCAGCTGGGGCATATCAGCCAAAAACATTCAGTACTTC

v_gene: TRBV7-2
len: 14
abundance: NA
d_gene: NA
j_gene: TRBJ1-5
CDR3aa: CASSFLGANQPQHF
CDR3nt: TGTGCCAGCAGCTTTCTTGGGGCCAATCAGCCCCAGCATTTT

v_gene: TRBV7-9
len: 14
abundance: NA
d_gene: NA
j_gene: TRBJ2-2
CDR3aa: CASSLSGVSGELFF
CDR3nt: TGTGCCAGCAGCTTGTCCGGGGTCTCCGGGGAGCTGTTTTTT

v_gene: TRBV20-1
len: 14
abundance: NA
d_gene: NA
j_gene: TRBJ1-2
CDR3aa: CSARGDLAVYGYTF
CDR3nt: TGCAGTGCCAGAGGGGACCTGGCCGTCTATGGCTACACCTTC

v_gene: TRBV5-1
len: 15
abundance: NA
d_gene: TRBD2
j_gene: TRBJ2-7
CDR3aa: CASSLAGGAFYEQYF
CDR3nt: TGCGCCAGCAGCTTGGCGGGGGGAGCTTTTTACGAGCAGTACTTC

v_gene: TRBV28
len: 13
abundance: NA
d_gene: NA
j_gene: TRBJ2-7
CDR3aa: CASSFQFPGEQYF
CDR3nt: TGTGCCAGCAGTTTTCAGTTCCCGGGCGAGCAGTACTTC

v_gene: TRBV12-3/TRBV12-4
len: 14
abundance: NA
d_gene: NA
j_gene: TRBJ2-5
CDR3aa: CASSSWDLRETQYF
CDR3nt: TGTGCCAGCAGTTCCTGGGACCTGCGGGAGACCCAGTACTTC

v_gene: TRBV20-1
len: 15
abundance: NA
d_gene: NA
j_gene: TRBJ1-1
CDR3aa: CSARLVGSMNTEAFF
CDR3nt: TGCAGCGCTAGGTTGGTCGGGAGCATGAACACTGAAGCTTTCTTT

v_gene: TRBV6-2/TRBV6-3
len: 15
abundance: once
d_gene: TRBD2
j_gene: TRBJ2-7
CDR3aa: CASSYGLAAFYEQYF
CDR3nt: TGTGCCAGCAGTTACGGGCTAGCGGCCTTCTACGAGCAGTACTTC

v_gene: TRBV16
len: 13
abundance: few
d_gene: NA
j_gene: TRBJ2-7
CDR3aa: CASSQGPGEEQYF
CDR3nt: TGTGCCAGCAGCCAAGGGCCGGGTGAGGAGCAGTACTTC

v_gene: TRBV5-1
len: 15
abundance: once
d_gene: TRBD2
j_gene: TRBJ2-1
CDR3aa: CASRDGTRGFGEQFF
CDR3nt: TGCGCCAGCAGGGACGGGACTAGGGGTTTTGGTGAGCAGTTCTTC

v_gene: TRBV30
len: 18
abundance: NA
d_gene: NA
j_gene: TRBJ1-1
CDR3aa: CAWSVLGRGLVGSAEAFF
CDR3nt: TGTGCCTGGAGTGTACTTGGCAGGGGTTTGGTCGGCTCGGCTGAAGCTTTCTTT

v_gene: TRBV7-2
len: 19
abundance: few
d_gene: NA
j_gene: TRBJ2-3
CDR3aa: CASSHLFWEWEAEADTQYF
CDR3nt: TGTGCCAGCAGCCACCTCTTCTGGGAGTGGGAGGCCGAGGCAGATACGCAGTATTTT

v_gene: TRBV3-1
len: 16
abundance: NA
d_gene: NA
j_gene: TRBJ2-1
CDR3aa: CASSQDSVSSYNEQFF
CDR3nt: TGTGCCAGCAGCCAAGATTCGGTTAGCTCCTACAATGAGCAGTTCTTC

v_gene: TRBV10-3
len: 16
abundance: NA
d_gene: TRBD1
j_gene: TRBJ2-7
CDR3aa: CAISDPGMDRVSEQYF
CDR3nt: TGTGCCATCAGTGACCCGGGGATGGACAGGGTAAGCGAGCAGTACTTC

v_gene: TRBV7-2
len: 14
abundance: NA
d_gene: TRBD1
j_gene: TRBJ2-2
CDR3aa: CATRKTGVNGELFF
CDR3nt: TGTGCCACCAGGAAGACAGGGGTGAACGGGGAGCTGTTTTTT

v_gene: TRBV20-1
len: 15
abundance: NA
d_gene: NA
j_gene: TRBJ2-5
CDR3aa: CSARDFGGPQETQYF
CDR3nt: TGCAGTGCTAGAGATTTCGGCGGGCCCCAAGAGACCCAGTACTTC

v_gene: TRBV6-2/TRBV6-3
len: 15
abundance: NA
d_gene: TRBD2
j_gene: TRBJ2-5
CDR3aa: CASTETSGRGETQYF
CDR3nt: TGTGCCAGCACCGAGACTAGCGGGAGAGGAGAGACCCAGTACTTC

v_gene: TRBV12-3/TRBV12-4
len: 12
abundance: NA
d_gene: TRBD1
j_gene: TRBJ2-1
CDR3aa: CASSHPGTDQFF
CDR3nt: TGTGCCAGCAGTCACCCCGGGACAGACCAGTTCTTC

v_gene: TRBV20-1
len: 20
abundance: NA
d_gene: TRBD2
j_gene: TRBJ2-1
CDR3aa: CSARDVPGTSSVRSYNEQFF
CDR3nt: TGCAGTGCTAGAGATGTCCCCGGGACTAGTTCCGTCCGCTCCTACAATGAGCAGTTCTTC

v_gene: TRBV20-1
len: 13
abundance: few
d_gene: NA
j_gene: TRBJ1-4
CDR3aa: CSAPDSVNEKLFF
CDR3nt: TGCAGTGCCCCCGACAGTGTTAATGAAAAACTGTTTTTT